The subject of this entry is one T cell receptor (beta chain). It lacks a known antigen. No base quality information exists; no much larger clone differs at one position. Amplification of TCR beta CDR3 regions was carried out from RNA transcripts. For the first round of RT-PCR on the TCR CDR3, the HTBI primer set was used together with the Qiagen OneStep RT-PCR kit. A second multiplex PCR round built the libraries, followed by size selection and purification. The libraries were sequenced on an Illumina HiSeq2000 using paired-end 100 bp reads. The published analysis was carried out like this. SOAPnuke was used to process the raw data, with reads discarded if the reads contained adapters or uncalled bases, had a mean Phred below 15, or lacked an exact constant-primer or identifier match. High-quality paired reads were merged with COPE v1.2.5, and unique nucleotide sequences were defined as clonotypes. Clonotypes were aligned to IMGT TRBV, TRBD and TRBJ reference segments using MiTCR v1.1. Only V-J combinations with frequency above 0.0001, covering about 99% of repertoires, were analysed. The TCS score was defined as F50 (clonal expansion) divided by E x V (chaos), with BLOSUM62-based TCRdist calculated between CDR3 peptides within each V-J. Welch's t-statistics and random forest reduced roughly 530 V-J features to roughly 13, which were used in a naive Bayes classifier (R e1071). The raw public reads went through TCRdb reprocessing: fastp at Q25, MiXCR clone calling, in-frame beta chains kept. All rows with the same CDR3 protein become a single entry with the most common DNA and genes. V and J calls and clone size were set by TCRdb, not the authors. The sample table shows more than 650,000 distinct CDR3 sequences, and around 15% are seen once. The ten largest account for about 10% of the sample.

Stable Graves' hyperthyroidism was defined as no progression to ophthalmopathy during 18 months of follow-up. Hyperthyroidism patients were newly diagnosed, had a disease duration of under 2 months, and were aged 18 to 65 years. Patients with uncontrolled infections, other autoimmune diseases, pregnancy or lactation were excluded. Diagnoses were established on the basis of clinical symptoms, serum thyroxine and TRAb, thyroid ultrasound, and orbital computed tomography. PBMCs were separated from approximately 10 ml of fresh peripheral blood using Ficoll-Paque density gradient centrifugation. Total RNA was extracted using Trizol reagent, and RNA quality was assessed on an Agilent 2100 Bioanalyzer. The record originates from a study of T cells in Graves' hyperthyroidism and ophthalmopathy (dated by TCRdb to between 2018 and 2021). For the wider study: Peripheral blood samples were taken at initial diagnosis, before any treatment was given. Prospective prediction of ophthalmopathy was tested in an independent validation cohort of 18 hyperthyroidism patients and 17 patients who later progressed to ophthalmopathy. The paper reports TCR Vbeta CDR3 sequencing of about 140 peripheral blood samples: 40 or so ophthalmopathy, roughly 74 hyperthyroidism and approximately 17 progressor patients. Thyroid tissue and blood T-cell repertoires from over 5 Graves' hyperthyroidism patients were also compared in the study. Once sampling was done, hyperthyroidism patients were given methimazole at a starting dose of 30 mg daily, whereas ophthalmopathy patients were given high-dose intravenous methylprednisolone. TCR V-J signatures able to tell the groups apart were searched for in a discovery cohort of 90 to 100 patients, of whom more than 40 had Graves' ophthalmopathy and about 60 had stable Graves' hyperthyroidism. The 100 discovery patients were divided at random into training and test sets in a 7:3 ratio.

The germline V gene encodes CDR1 LGHNA and CDR2 YSLEER. V has 0 bases trimmed and J has 3 bases trimmed; junction bases matching no gene number 15. The CDR3 measures 19 amino acids from cysteine to phenylalanine. Only the CDR3 region is kept as DNA, spanning 57 bases read in frame from base 1. The investigation overall reported the following: No statistical method was used to set the sample size in advance, and investigators knew the group allocation. In validation, the model predicted progression to ophthalmopathy a median of about 6 months before onset, with roughly 70% sensitivity and more than 72% specificity. Blood samples also contained most of the expanded thyroid clonotypes (frequency above 0.001), which suggests that blood repertoires may reflect thyroid immune responses. In cross-validation, a model built on a 13 V-J signature told ophthalmopathy apart from stable hyperthyroidism with 87.88% sensitivity and 81% to 82% specificity, and in testing the same model reached 80%/75%.

Sample: blood. Recombination joined TRBV4-3 with TRBJ2-7; TRBD2 aligns with 9 central bases. The clonotype was recovered from a young woman with Graves' hyperthyroidism. In nucleotides, the sequence is TGCGCCAGCAGCCAAGAAGCTAGCGGGAAGTTCGCTGGTCTCTACGAGCAGTACTTC. Its translation reads: CASSQEASGKFAGLYEQYF.